Below, 21 T cell receptor beta chains from the same sample are listed, as sequenced in a study of T cell repertoires in aging, cancer and after chemotherapy. TCR beta rearrangements were amplified from peripheral blood genomic DNA. Multiplex touch-down PCR with TRB-A/B primers amplified rearranged V-D-J TRB sequences. MiXCR, run by TCRdb on the multiplex PCR reads, gives a single entry per CDR3 protein. The repertoire consists of a few thousand distinct CDR3 sequences, with about 31% occurring once and the leading ten covering over 25%. The sample taken for sequencing was blood. The source is a human donor with a solid tumor.

The chain is built from TRBV15 and TRBJ2-1, with D perhaps TRBD2 (6 bases). The CDR3 covers 14 residues. The germline CDR1 and CDR2 sequences are LNHNV and YYDKDF (reference sequence). The V end lost 0 bases, the J end lost 7 bases, and 10 bases lay between the germline ends. CDR3 in amino acids: CATSRDPAGNEQFF. The CDR3 DNA follows: TGTGCCACCAGCAGAGATCCGGCGGGGAATGAGCAGTTCTTC.

The V call is TRBV5-1, the J call TRBJ1-2; 11 bases agree with TRBD1. V was pared by 0 bases and J by 7 bases, with 2 bases of the junction left unmatched. The CDR3 spans 14 residues. The germline V gene encodes CDR1 SGHRS and CDR2 YFSETQ. The CDR3 bases are TGCGCCAGCAGCTTGGGGGACAGGGGGGCTGGCTACACCTTC. Its protein is CASSLGDRGAGYTF.

This chain joins TRBV19 and TRBJ2-3; 7 bases line up with TRBD1. The CDR3 is 15 amino acids. The germline V gene encodes CDR1 LNHDA and CDR2 SQIVND (reference sequence). Germline trimming cut 6 bases from V and 0 bases from J; bases unmatched to any gene: 6. The chain's CDR3 is CASSIQGSSTDTQYF. CDR3 bases: TGTGCCAGTAGCATACAGGGGTCTAGCACAGATACGCAGTATTTT.

This clonotype has only a few counts. V usage is TRBV6-5 and J usage is TRBJ1-1; 8 bases are shared with TRBD1. This CDR3 spans 17 amino acids. Germline V CDR1 and CDR2: MNHEY, SVGAGI. The V and J ends lost 0 bases and 3 bases, in that order; junction bases with no gene match: 9. In DNA, the CDR3 is TGTGCCAGCAGTTACTCGACATTTACAGGGGGGGACACTGAAGCTTTCTTT. Translated: CASSYSTFTGGDTEAFF.

In its sample, this clonotype ranks as medium-sized. This chain links TRBV7-2 with TRBJ1-6; 8 nucleotides match TRBD1. Germline lookup yields CDR1 SGHTA and CDR2 FQGNSA. This CDR3 is built from 16 residues. J lost 9 bases, V lost 2 bases, and 9 bases had no gene match. CDR3 DNA sequence: TGTGCCAGCAGCTTATCGGCAGGGGGCGCTTCTTCACCCCTCCACTTT. Protein: CASSLSAGGASSPLHF.

Concerning this clonotype: A read error may be the cause here, since a much bigger clone is one base away. The chain is built from TRBV6-5 and TRBJ1-2, with a possible D match to TRBD1 (5 bases). CDR3 length equals 14 residues. The V and J ends lost 9 bases and 2 bases respectively, with 16 bases between them. Germline V gene lookup returns CDR1 MNHEY and CDR2 SVGAGI. CDR3 in DNA: TGTGCCAGAACCCGGGAGGGACGGAACTATGGCTACACCTTC. Protein sequence: CARTREGRNYGYTF.

In this sample, this clonotype turned up a few times. The chain joins TRBV7-6 to TRBJ1-4; tentative D call: TRBD1 (5 bases). The CDR3 sequence is 15 residues long. Per the germline V gene, CDR1 is SGHVS and CDR2 is FNYEAQ. V was pared by 1 base and J by 4 bases, with 10 bases between. CDR3 in DNA: TGTGCCAGCAGCTTAGTCGGGGGGTTTAATGAAAAACTGTTTTTT. It yields the protein CASSLVGGFNEKLFF.

The V and J genes are TRBV5-6 and TRBJ2-1; a weak D match, TRBD2 (7 bases). The CDR3 length is 15 residues. The germline V and J ends were trimmed by 0 bases and 9 bases, with 16 bases remaining between them. Germline V gene data show CDR1 as SGHDT and CDR2 as YYEEEE. CDR3 sequence reads: CASSLAPSGGGEQFF. Here the CDR3 DNA reads TGTGCCAGCAGCTTGGCCCCTAGCGGAGGGGGTGAGCAGTTCTTC.

By proportion, this clonotype is large. The chain carries TRBV4-1 and TRBJ1-6; tentative D call: TRBD1 (5 bases). Trimming left V 3 bases short and J 0 bases short, with 21 bases between. The CDR3 covers 20 residues. CDR1 is MGHRA, CDR2 YSYEKL, per germline. CDR3 DNA: TGCGCCAGCAGCCATAGTTCGGGGGTGCTTCGGAGCTCCTATAATTCACCCCTCCACTTT. This sequence encodes CASSHSSGVLRSSYNSPLHF.

This clonotype is labeled medium-sized. CDR3 amino acids: CASTQTGSAYEQYF. CDR3 in DNA: TGTGCCAGCACCCAGACAGGGAGCGCCTACGAGCAGTACTTC. This chain links TRBV5-6 with TRBJ2-7, with 7 bases identical to TRBD1. The CDR3 contains 14 residues. V shed 6 bases, J shed 2 bases, and the junction held 8 bases outside the gene matches. Germline CDR1 and CDR2: SGHDT and YYEEEE.

This clonotype was seen a few times. The chain has TRBV6-5 and TRBJ1-6; TRBD1 aligns across 8 bases. Germline V gene lookup returns CDR1 MNHEY and CDR2 SVGAGI. The CDR3 totals 16 residues. Unmatched junction bases numbered 11, after V lost 4 bases and J lost 9 bases. CDR3 sequence reads: CASSFSRTGFSSPLHF. The DNA of the CDR3 is TGTGCCAGCAGTTTTTCTCGGACAGGGTTTAGTTCACCCCTCCACTTT.

Points on this clonotype: This clone may be a read error of a much larger clone one base away. The rearrangement uses TRBV6-5 and TRBJ2-5, with 8 nucleotides matching TRBD1. The germline CDR1 and CDR2 sequences are MNHEY and SVGAGI. CDR3 length equals 13 residues. The CDR3 here is CASTRTGFETKYF. The CDR3, as DNA: TGTGCCAGCACCAGGACAGGGTTTGAGACCAAGTACTTC.

This clonotype showed up just a few times. The chain uses TRBV6-5 and TRBJ1-1; no reliable D call. The V end lost 5 bases, the J end lost 3 bases, and 13 bases lay between the germline ends. The CDR3 spans 14 residues. CDR1 is MNHEY, CDR2 SVGAGI, per germline. The CDR3 coding sequence is TGTGCCAGCAGTCACCTCGGAGGAGACACTGAAGCTTTCTTT. Amino acids: CASSHLGGDTEAFF.

This clonotype has more than one count but fewer than ten. A much larger clone sits a single nucleotide away, making a read error possible. The V call is TRBV29-1, the J call TRBJ2-7, with D possibly matching TRBD2 (5 bases). The CDR3 loop spans 13 amino acids. Germline lookup yields CDR1 SQVTM and CDR2 ANQGSEA. Trimming took 2 bases from V and 7 from J, leaving 15 bases between them. CDR3 amino acids: CSVEPSGPGEQYF. The DNA of the CDR3 is TGCAGCGTTGAACCCTCAGGCCCGGGAGAGCAGTACTTC.

This clonotype appeared once. The chain has TRBV20-1 and TRBJ1-1; 12 nucleotides agree with TRBD1. V was clipped by 4 bases and J by 5 bases; unmatched bases: 8. CDR3 length equals 15 residues. CDR1 and CDR2 (germline): DFQATT, SNEGSKA (reference sequence). The CDR3 reads CSATPGQGASTEAFF. As DNA, the CDR3 is TGCAGTGCTACGCCGGGACAGGGGGCTAGTACTGAAGCTTTCTTT.

In this sample, this clonotype turned up a few times. The gene calls are TRBV20-1 and TRBJ1-2; tentative D call: TRBD1 (5 bases). From germline, CDR1 is DFQATT and CDR2 SNEGSKA (reference sequence). CDR3 length: 12 amino acids. The CDR3 loop is CIGGGSNYGYTF. The CDR3 DNA sequence: TGCATCGGGGGAGGGAGTAACTATGGCTACACCTTC.

This clonotype ranks as medium-sized (0.01 to 0.1%). V is TRBV6-5 and J is TRBJ2-3, with unresolved D. The V gene's germline CDR1 is MNHEY and CDR2 SVGAGI. The germline V and J ends were trimmed by 2 bases and 4 bases, with 10 bases remaining between them. The CDR3 totals 14 residues. CDR3 sequence reads: CASSYPSKADTQYF. CDR3 sequence (DNA): TGTGCCAGCAGTTACCCCTCTAAGGCAGATACGCAGTATTTT.

This clonotype appeared a single time. A much larger clonotype is one base distant, so this may be a read error. The V and J genes are TRBV7-6 and TRBJ2-3; 13 bases match TRBD2. CDR1 and CDR2 (germline): SGHVS, FNYEAQ. V was pared by 6 bases and J by 5 bases, with 8 bases of the junction left unmatched. This CDR3 is 16 amino acids long. This chain's CDR3 is CASRPTSGRVGDTQYF. The CDR3 coding sequence is TGTGCCAGCAGACCAACTAGCGGGAGGGTAGGAGATACGCAGTATTTT.

V is TRBV19 and J is TRBJ1-5, with D possibly being TRBD1 (6 bases). This CDR3 contains 16 residues. Germline CDR1 and CDR2: LNHDA and SQIVND (reference sequence). V lost 4 bases and J lost 5, with 18 bases in between. CDR3 in DNA: TGTGCCAGTAGTACCCAGGCCGCCAGGGGAGATCAGCCCCAGCATTTT. Amino acids: CASSTQAARGDQPQHF.

This clonotype was observed a handful of times. This chain joins TRBV7-2 and TRBJ2-3; D is unresolved. The CDR3 runs to 15 residues. V lost 5 bases and J 2 bases, leaving 14 bases between the germline ends. Germline loops: CDR1 SGHTA, CDR2 FQGNSA. The CDR3 protein is CASSQDPWDTDTQYF. The CDR3 DNA reads TGTGCCAGCAGCCAAGACCCATGGGACACAGATACGCAGTATTTT. Looking up the rest from reference TRBV7-2 and TRBJ2-3 gives the full variable domain: GAGVSQSPSNKVTEKGKDVELRCDPISGHTALYWYRQSLGQGLEFLIYFQGNSAPDKSGLPSDRFSAERTGGSVSTLTIQRTQQEDSAVYLCASSQDPWDTDTQYFGPGTRLTVL.

V and J are TRBV20-1 and TRBJ1-5, with D possibly TRBD1 on 5 matching bases. The CDR3 runs to 17 residues. Germline assignment: CDR1 DFQATT and CDR2 SNEGSKA (reference sequence). The V end lost 5 bases, the J end lost 0 bases, and 20 bases lay between the germline ends. The CDR3 loop is CSAATESFSYSNQPQHF. CDR3 sequence (DNA): TGCAGTGCTGCGACAGAGTCCTTTTCATATAGCAATCAGCCCCAGCATTTT.